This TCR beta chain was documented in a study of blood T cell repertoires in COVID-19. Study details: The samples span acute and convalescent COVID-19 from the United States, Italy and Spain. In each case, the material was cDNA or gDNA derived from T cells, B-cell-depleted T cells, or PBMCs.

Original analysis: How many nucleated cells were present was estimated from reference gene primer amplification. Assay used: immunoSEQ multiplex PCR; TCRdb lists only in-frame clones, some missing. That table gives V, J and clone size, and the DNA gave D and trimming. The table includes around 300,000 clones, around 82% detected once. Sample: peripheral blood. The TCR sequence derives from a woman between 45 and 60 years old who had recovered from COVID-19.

CDR3 DNA sequence: TGTGCCAGCAGCTTAGGGAGGAACACTGAAGCTTTCTTT. Protein product: CASSLGRNTEAFF. The V call is TRBV7-2, the J call TRBJ1-1; D call uncertain. CDR1 and CDR2 (germline): SGHTA, FQGNSA. Trimming left V 1 base short and J 1 base short, with 4 bases between. The length of the CDR3 is 13 residues. Filled out from reference TRBV7-2 and TRBJ1-1, the complete variable domain reads GAGVSQSPSNKVTEKGKDVELRCDPISGHTALYWYRQSLGQGLEFLIYFQGNSAPDKSGLPSDRFSAERTGGSVSTLTIQRTQQEDSAVYLCASSLGRNTEAFFGQGTRLTVV.